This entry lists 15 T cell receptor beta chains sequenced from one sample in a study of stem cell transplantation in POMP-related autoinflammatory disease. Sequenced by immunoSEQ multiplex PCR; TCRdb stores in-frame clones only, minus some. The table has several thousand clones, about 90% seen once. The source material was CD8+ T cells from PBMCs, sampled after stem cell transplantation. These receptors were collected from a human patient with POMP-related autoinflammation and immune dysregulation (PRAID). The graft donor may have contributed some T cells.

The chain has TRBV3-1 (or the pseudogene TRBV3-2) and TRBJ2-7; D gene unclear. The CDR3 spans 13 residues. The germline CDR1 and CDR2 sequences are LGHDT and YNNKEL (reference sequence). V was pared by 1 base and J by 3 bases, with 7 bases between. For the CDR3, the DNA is TGTGCCAGCAGCCAAGGGAACAGCTACGAGCAGTACGTC. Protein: CASSQGNSYEQYV.

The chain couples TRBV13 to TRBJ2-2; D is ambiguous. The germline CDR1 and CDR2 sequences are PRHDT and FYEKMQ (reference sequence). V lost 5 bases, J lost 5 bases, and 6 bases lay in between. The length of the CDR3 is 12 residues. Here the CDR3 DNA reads TGTGCCAGCAGCCAAAGGACCGGGGAGCTGTTTTTT. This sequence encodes CASSQRTGELFF. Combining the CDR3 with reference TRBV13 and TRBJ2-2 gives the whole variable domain AAGVIQSPRHLIKEKRETATLKCYPIPRHDTVYWYQQGPGQDPQFLISFYEKMQSDKGSIPDRFSAQQFSDYHSELNMSSLELGDSALYFCASSQRTGELFFGEGSRLTVL.

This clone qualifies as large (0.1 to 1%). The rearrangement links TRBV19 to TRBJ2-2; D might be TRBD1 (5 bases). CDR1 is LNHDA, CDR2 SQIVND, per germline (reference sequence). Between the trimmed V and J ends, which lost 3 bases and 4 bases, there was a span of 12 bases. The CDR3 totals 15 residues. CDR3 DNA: TGTGCCAGTAGTATCGGTTTGGGGCGCACCGGGGAGCTGTTTTTT. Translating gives CASSIGLGRTGELFF.

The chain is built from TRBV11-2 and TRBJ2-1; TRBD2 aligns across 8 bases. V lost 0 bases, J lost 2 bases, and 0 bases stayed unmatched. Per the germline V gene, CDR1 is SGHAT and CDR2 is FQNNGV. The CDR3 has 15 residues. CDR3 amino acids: CASSLEGLAYNEQFF. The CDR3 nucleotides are TGTGCCAGCAGCTTAGAGGGACTAGCCTACAATGAGCAGTTCTTC. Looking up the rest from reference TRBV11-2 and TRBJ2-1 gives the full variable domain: EAGVAQSPRYKIIEKRQSVAFWCNPISGHATLYWYQQILGQGPKLLIQFQNNGVVDDSQLPKDRFSAERLKGVDSTLKIQPAKLEDSAVYLCASSLEGLAYNEQFFGPGTRLTVL.

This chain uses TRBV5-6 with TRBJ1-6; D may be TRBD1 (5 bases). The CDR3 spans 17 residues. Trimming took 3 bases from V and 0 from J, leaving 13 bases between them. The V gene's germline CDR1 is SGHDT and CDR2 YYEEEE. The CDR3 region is CASSWGTALSYNSPLHF. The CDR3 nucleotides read TGTGCCAGCAGCTGGGGGACCGCCCTCTCCTATAATTCACCCCTCCACTTT.

The chain's CDR3 is CASLTYGYFSKNQPQHF. The CDR3 DNA is TGTGCCAGCCTAACCTACGGGTATTTCTCTAAAAATCAGCCCCAGCATTTT. The rearrangement joins TRBV21-1 to TRBJ1-5. TRBV21-1 is noted as a pseudogene. CDR3 size: 17 residues.

The CDR3 is CASSSPRTSGPTSTDTQYF. The CDR3 DNA reads TGTGCCAGCAGTTCCCCTAGGACTAGCGGGCCCACTAGCACAGATACGCAGTATTTT. The rearrangement uses TRBV6-8 and TRBJ2-3; 11 bases are shared with TRBD2. CDR3 length: 19 amino acids. The V gene's germline CDR1 is MNHGY and CDR2 SAAAGT. J gave up 0 bases and V 4 bases, and 12 bases lay outside the gene matches.

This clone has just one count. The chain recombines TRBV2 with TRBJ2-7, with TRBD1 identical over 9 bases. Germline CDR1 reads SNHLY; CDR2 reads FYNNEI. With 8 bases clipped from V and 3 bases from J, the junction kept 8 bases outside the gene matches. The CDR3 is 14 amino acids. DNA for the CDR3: TGTGCCAGCGCCTCGGGACAGGGAGTCTACGAGCAGTACTTC. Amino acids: CASASGQGVYEQYF.

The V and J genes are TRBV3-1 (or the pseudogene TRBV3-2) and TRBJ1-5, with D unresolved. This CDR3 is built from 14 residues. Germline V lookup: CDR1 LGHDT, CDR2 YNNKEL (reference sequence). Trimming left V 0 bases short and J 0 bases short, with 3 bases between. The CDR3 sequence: CASSQDISNQPQHF. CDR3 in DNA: TGTGCCAGCAGCCAAGACATTAGCAATCAGCCCCAGCATTTT.

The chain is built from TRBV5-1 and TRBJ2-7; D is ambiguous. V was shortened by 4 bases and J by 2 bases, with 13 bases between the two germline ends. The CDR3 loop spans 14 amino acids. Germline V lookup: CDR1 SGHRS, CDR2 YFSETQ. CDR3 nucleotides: TGCGCCAGCAGCCGACACTCCGATACCTACGAGCAGTACGTC. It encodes CASSRHSDTYEQYV.

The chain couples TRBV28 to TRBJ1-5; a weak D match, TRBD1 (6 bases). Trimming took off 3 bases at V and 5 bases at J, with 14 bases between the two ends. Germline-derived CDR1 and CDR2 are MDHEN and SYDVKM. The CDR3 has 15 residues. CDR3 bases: TGTGCCAGCAGTTTTCCAGACAGGAGGGATCAGCCCCAGCATTTT. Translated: CASSFPDRRDQPQHF.

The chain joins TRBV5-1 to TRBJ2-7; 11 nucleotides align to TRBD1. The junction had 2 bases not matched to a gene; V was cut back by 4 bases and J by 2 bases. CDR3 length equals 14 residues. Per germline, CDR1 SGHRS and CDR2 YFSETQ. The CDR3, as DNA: TGCGCCAGCAGCGTGGGACAGGGGGCCTACGAGCAGTACTTC. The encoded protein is CASSVGQGAYEQYF.

CDR3: CASSLAGLPTDTQYF. Written as DNA, the CDR3 is TGTGCCAGCTCGCTAGCGGGGTTACCCACAGATACGCAGTATTTT. This sequence joins TRBV9 and TRBJ2-3; 9 bases fit TRBD2. The CDR3 has 15 amino acids. The V and J ends lost 7 bases and 2 bases, in that order; junction bases with no gene match: 8. CDR1 is SGDLS, CDR2 YYNGEE, per germline.

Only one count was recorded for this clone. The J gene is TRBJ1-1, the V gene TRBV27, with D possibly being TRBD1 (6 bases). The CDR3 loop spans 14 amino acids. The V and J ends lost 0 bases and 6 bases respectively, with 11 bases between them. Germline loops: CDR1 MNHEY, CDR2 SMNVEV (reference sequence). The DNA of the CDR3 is TGTGCCAGCAGTTTATCTCGGGGGGGCGCTGAAGCTTTCTTT. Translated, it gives CASSLSRGGAEAFF.

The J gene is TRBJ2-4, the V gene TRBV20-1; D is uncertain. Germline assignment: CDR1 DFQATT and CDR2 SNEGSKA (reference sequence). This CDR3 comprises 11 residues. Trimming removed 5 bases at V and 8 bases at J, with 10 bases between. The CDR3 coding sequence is TGCAGTGCTTTTTCGGGCGACATTCAGTACTTC. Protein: CSAFSGDIQYF.